These 18 T cell receptor beta chains originate from one sample sequenced in a study of T-cell reconstitution after alpha-beta-depleted transplantation in children. Unique molecular identifiers featured in how the TCRbeta library was prepared. TCRdb independently ran MiXCR on the PCR reads; one entry per CDR3 protein. The repertoire holds over 450,000 distinct CDR3 sequences, with over 9.5% as singletons. The sequencing here drew on PBMCs, taken before TCRalphabeta/CD19-depleted stem cell transplant. The receptors here all came from a child younger than 10 with inherited bone marrow failure, due to receive a stem cell transplant.

This clonotype was recorded many times. The chain employs TRBV7-9 and TRBJ2-5; 9 nucleotides match TRBD2. CDR3 length equals 16 residues. J gave up 3 bases and V 5 bases, and 10 bases lay outside the gene matches. The germline gives CDR1 SEHNR, CDR2 FQNEAQ (reference sequence). The CDR3 DNA is TGTGCCAGCAGCGCTGGACTAGCGATTCCCAAAGAGACCCAGTACTTC. Its translation: CASSAGLAIPKETQYF.

This clonotype was seen more than once but under ten times. This chain connects TRBV10-3 to TRBJ1-1; D might be TRBD1 (5 bases). Looked up from germline, CDR1 is ENHRY and CDR2 is SYGVKD. V lost 2 bases and J 10 bases, leaving 11 bases between the germline ends. The CDR3 loop spans 12 amino acids. CDR3 amino acids: CAISEAGVGAFF. DNA for the CDR3: TGTGCCATCAGTGAGGCGGGGGTTGGAGCTTTCTTT.

This clonotype was seen only once. The genes are TRBV6-5 and TRBJ2-3; TRBD2 agrees at 9 bases. The CDR3 covers 16 residues. The V and J ends lost 2 bases and 2 bases, in that order; junction bases with no gene match: 5. Germline V lookup: CDR1 MNHEY, CDR2 SVGAGI. In nucleotides, the CDR3 is TGTGCCAGCAGTTACCGAGCGGGGGGCCTCACAGATACGCAGTATTTT. This sequence encodes CASSYRAGGLTDTQYF.

This clonotype was observed at least ten times. The chain joins TRBV4-3 to TRBJ2-1; tentatively, D is TRBD2 (6 bases). Germline V gives CDR1 LGHNA, CDR2 YSLEER. V dropped 0 bases and J dropped 10 bases, with 22 bases sitting between them. The CDR3 is made up of 17 amino acids. The CDR3 protein is CASSQDWGGTLLREQFF. In DNA, the CDR3 is TGCGCCAGCAGCCAAGATTGGGGCGGGACCCTCTTGCGGGAGCAGTTCTTC.

The V call is TRBV28, the J call TRBJ2-5; D unclear. CDR1 is MDHEN and CDR2 is SYDVKM in the germline V gene. The CDR3 is 14 residues long. With 3 bases removed from V and 5 bases from J, the gap between germline ends came to 13 bases. The CDR3 coding sequence is TGTGCCAGCAGTTTCCCCTTAGGAACGGAGACCCAGTACTTC. Its protein product is CASSFPLGTETQYF.

This clonotype was picked up many times. The rearrangement links TRBV28 to TRBJ1-1; D may be TRBD1 (6 bases). V lost 6 bases to trimming and J lost 2 bases, with 19 bases between them. This CDR3 comprises 16 residues. Germline V lookup: CDR1 MDHEN, CDR2 SYDVKM. CDR3 DNA sequence: TGTGCCAGCAGGCTCTTTCTTGGAGGGACAAACACTGAAGCTTTCTTT. It yields the protein CASRLFLGGTNTEAFF.

In this sample, this clonotype turned up once. A much larger clonotype is one base distant, so this may be a read error. The chain joins TRBV11-2 to TRBJ2-7; 9 nucleotides match TRBD2. After removal of 0 bases from V and 3 bases from J, the junction contained 12 bases not matched to a gene. The germline V gene encodes CDR1 SGHAT and CDR2 FQNNGV. This CDR3 is 18 amino acids long. CDR3 residues: CASSLDPSGKPGGYEQYF. In DNA, the CDR3 is TGTGCCAGCAGCTTAGATCCTAGCGGGAAGCCCGGGGGCTACGAGCAGTACTTC.

This clonotype was counted ten times or more. The gene calls are TRBV6-1 and TRBJ2-7, with D perhaps matching TRBD1 (6 bases). Germline CDR1 is MNHNS and CDR2 is SASEGT. The CDR3 totals 17 residues. V lost 2 bases to trimming and J lost 3 bases, with 20 bases between them. The CDR3 region has the DNA TGTGCCAGCAGTGAAATAAAGGCGGCAGGGGAGAGCTACGAGCAGTACTTC. Translation: CASSEIKAAGESYEQYF.

This clonotype was found many times. The rearrangement joins TRBV12-3 or TRBV12-4 to TRBJ2-3; 7 bases are a match to TRBD1. Losses at the gene ends were 6 bases for V and 3 bases for J; bases not matched to a gene: 12. The length of the CDR3 is 16 residues. CDR3 coding DNA: TGTGCCAGCAGCCACACCGGGACAGTGAGGACAGATACGCAGTATTTT. As protein: CASSHTGTVRTDTQYF.

A word on this clonotype: A much larger clone lies one base from this, so it may be a read error. The V call is TRBV15, the J call TRBJ2-1; possibly TRBD1 for D (5 bases). The CDR3 loop spans 14 amino acids. Germline loops: CDR1 LNHNV, CDR2 YYDKDF (reference sequence). Trimming removed 0 bases at V and 10 bases at J, with 13 bases between. The CDR3 nucleotides read TGTGCCACCAGCAGAGATCTTACAGGACCCGAGCAGTTCTTC. It is translated as CATSRDLTGPEQFF.

Concerning this clonotype itself: One base away lies a much larger clone, so this may be a sequencing read error. The rearrangement links TRBV30 to TRBJ1-3; D unresolved. The germline gives CDR1 GTSNPN, CDR2 SVGIG (reference sequence). The CDR3 is 14 amino acids. The chain's CDR3 is CARSVGSSGNTIYF. The CDR3 DNA reads as TGTGCCCGGAGTGTAGGTAGCTCTGGAAACACCATATATTTT.

The J gene is TRBJ2-5, the V gene TRBV11-2; D call uncertain. Trimming shortened V by 4 bases and J by 3 bases, and 9 bases separated the two germline ends. The CDR3 consists of 13 residues. Germline CDR1 reads SGHAT; CDR2 reads FQNNGV. In DNA form, the CDR3 reads TGTGCCAGCAGCTCGCCCCTTAAAGAGACCCAGTACTTC. Translated, it gives CASSSPLKETQYF.

Ten or more counts support this clonotype. The chain carries TRBV12-3 or TRBV12-4 and TRBJ2-7; possible D gene TRBD2, 6 bases. The ends were cut back, 3 bases at V and 7 bases at J, with 19 bases in the middle. This CDR3 is 15 amino acids long. CDR3 sequence: CASSLGGALREEQYF. The CDR3 nucleotides are TGTGCCAGCAGTTTGGGCGGGGCCTTAAGGGAAGAGCAGTACTTC.

This clonotype has more than one count but fewer than ten. Sequence at one end of the junction differs from germline and may be a read error. The chain couples TRBV7-2 to TRBJ1-4; TRBD1 is a possible D gene (6 bases). The CDR3 loop spans 14 amino acids. CDR1 SGHTA and CDR2 FQGNSA come from the germline V gene. The CDR3 sequence is CASSPGARAERLFF. In DNA, the CDR3 is TGTGCCAGCAGCCCGGGGGCCAGGGCGGAAAGACTGTTTTTT. The full variable domain, completed using reference TRBV7-2 and TRBJ1-4, is GAGVSQSPSNKVTEKGKDVELRCDPISGHTALYWYRQSLGQGLEFLIYFQGNSAPDKSGLPSDRFSAERTGGSVSTLTIQRTQQEDSAVYLCASSPGARAERLFFGSGTQLSVL.

This clonotype has ten or more counts. The chain is built from TRBV29-1 and TRBJ2-7, with 9 bases matching TRBD1. V lost 6 bases to trimming and J lost 4 bases; unmatched junction nucleotides: 4. Per germline, CDR1 SQVTM and CDR2 ANQGSEA. This CDR3 region has 12 residues. CDR3 sequence reads: CSVGDRAYEQYF. In DNA, the CDR3 is TGCAGCGTCGGGGACAGGGCTTACGAGCAGTACTTC.

This clonotype was seen only a few times. This sequence joins TRBV15 and TRBJ2-3; D gene uncertain. Germline CDR1 and CDR2: LNHNV and YYDKDF (reference sequence). The CDR3 sequence is 11 residues long. Trimming stripped 8 bases from V and 0 bases from J, with 3 bases between. CDR3 nucleotide sequence: TGTGCCACCCACAGCACAGATACGCAGTATTTT. It yields the protein CATHSTDTQYF. Full variable domain (missing parts from reference TRBV15 and TRBJ2-3): DAMVIQNPRYQVTQFGKPVTLSCSQTLNHNVMYWYQQKSSQAPKLLFHYYDKDFNNEADTPDNFQSRRPNTSFCFLDIRSPGLGDTAMYLCATHSTDTQYFGPGTRLTVL.

This clonotype was detected many times. The genes are TRBV3-1 and TRBJ2-3, with 9 bases fitting TRBD2. With 2 bases clipped from V and 6 bases from J, the junction kept 9 bases outside the gene matches. Germline-derived CDR1 and CDR2 are LGHDT and YNNKEL (reference sequence). CDR3 size: 16 residues. CDR3 DNA: TGTGCCAGCAGCCAATGGAGTAGCGGGAGAGGCGATACGCAGTATTTT. This sequence encodes CASSQWSSGRGDTQYF.

The genes are TRBV7-2 and TRBJ2-3; D gene unclear. V was trimmed by 3 bases and J by 2 bases, leaving 9 bases between them. Germline V gene sequence: CDR1 SGHTA, CDR2 FQGNSA. The CDR3 has 14 amino acids. The CDR3 spells CASSFSPVTDTQYF. In DNA, the CDR3 is TGTGCCAGCAGCTTCAGCCCGGTCACAGATACGCAGTATTTT.